Given below is one T cell receptor (beta chain) in context. This record comes from a study of blood T cell repertoires in COVID-19. Study at large: Samples representing acute and convalescent COVID-19 were sourced from the United States, Italy and Spain. PBMCs, B-cell-depleted T cells, or T cells provided the cDNA or gDNA that made up the material.

As handled by the study authors: For nucleated cells, counts were estimated from reference gene primer amplification. Method: immunoSEQ multiplex PCR; TCRdb's copy keeps in-frame clones and lacks some. D and trimming come from the DNA, and the V and J calls and clone size come from that table. The sample lists about 100,000 clones, roughly nine tenths seen once, with more than 0.85% in the top ten. The germline CDR1 and CDR2 sequences are SGHRS and YFSETQ. The ends were cut back, 4 bases at V and 3 bases at J, with 10 bases in the middle. This CDR3 is built from 13 residues. Material: peripheral blood. The clonotype was recovered from a man aged 60-69 years with acute or convalescent COVID-19. This chain joins TRBV5-1 and TRBJ2-5; a weak D match, TRBD1 (5 bases). The CDR3 sequence: CASSISGKETQYF. In DNA, the CDR3 is TGCGCCAGCAGCATCTCAGGGAAAGAGACCCAGTACTTC.